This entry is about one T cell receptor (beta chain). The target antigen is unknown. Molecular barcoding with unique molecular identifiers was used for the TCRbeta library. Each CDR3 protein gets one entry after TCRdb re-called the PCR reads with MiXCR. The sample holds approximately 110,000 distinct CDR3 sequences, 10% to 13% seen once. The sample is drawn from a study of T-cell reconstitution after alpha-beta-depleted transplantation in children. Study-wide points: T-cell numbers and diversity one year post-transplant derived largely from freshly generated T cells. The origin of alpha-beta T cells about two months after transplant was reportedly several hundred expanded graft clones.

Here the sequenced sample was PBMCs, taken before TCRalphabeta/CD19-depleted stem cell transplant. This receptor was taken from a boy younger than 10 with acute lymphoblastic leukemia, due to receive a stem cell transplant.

The CDR3 DNA sequence: TGCGCCAGCAGCCAGCCACAGGGGCCGAACACCGGGGAGCTGTTTTTT. Translated: CASSQPQGPNTGELFF. J is TRBJ2-2 and V is TRBV4-1; 7 bases map to TRBD1. J lost 0 bases, V lost 3 bases, and 4 bases had no gene match. Germline values: CDR1 MGHRA, CDR2 YSYEKL. The CDR3 loop spans 16 amino acids.